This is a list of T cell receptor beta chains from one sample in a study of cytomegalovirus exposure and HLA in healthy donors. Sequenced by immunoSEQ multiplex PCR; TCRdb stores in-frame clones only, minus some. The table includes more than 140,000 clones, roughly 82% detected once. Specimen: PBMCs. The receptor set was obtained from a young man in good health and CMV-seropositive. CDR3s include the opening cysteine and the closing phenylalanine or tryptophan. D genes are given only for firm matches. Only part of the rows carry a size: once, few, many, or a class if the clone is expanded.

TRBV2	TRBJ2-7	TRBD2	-	TGTGCCAGCAACCCGGGAGGGGTCTACGAGCAGTACTTC	CASNPGGVYEQYF
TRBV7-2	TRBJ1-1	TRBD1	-	TGTGCCAGCAGCTCTACAGGGGGCGCGTCCACTGAAGCTTTCTTT	CASSSTGGASTEAFF
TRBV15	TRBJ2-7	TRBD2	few	TGTGCCACCAGCAGAGACACAGGGACTAGCTCCTACGAGCAGTACTTC	CATSRDTGTSSYEQYF
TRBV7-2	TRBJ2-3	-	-	TGTGCCAGCAGCTTAAGGGGGAACACAGATACGCAGTATTTT	CASSLRGNTDTQYF
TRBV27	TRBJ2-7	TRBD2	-	TGTGCCAGCAGTCGTCCTCTAGCGGAAGACTACGAGCAGTACTTC	CASSRPLAEDYEQYF
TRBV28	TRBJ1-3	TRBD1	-	TGTGCCAGCAGCCGACCGCGGGACAGCGGAAACACCATATATTTT	CASSRPRDSGNTIYF
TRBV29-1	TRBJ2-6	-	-	TGCAGCGTTGTCGGCCTCTCTGGGGCCAACGGCCTGACTTTC	CSVVGLSGANGLTF
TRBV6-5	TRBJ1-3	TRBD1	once	TGTGCCAGCAGTTACTCGACAGGGGCAGGGAACACCATATATTTT	CASSYSTGAGNTIYF
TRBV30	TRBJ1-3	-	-	TGTGCCTGGAGTCCCATTGGCAGCTCTGGAAACACCATATATTTT	CAWSPIGSSGNTIYF
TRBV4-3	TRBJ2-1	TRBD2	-	TGCGCCAGCAGCTTAGCGGGGGGCTCCTACAATGAGCAGTTCTTC	CASSLAGGSYNEQFF
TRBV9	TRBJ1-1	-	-	TGTGCCAGCAGCGCGACAGCAATAAATGAAGCTTTCTTT	CASSATAINEAFF
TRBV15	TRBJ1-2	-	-	TGTGCCACCAGCAGAGATACTCAGGGATCCTATGGCTACACCTTC	CATSRDTQGSYGYTF
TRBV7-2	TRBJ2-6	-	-	TGTGCCAGCAGCTTACAGATCATCACTGGGGCCAACGTCCTGACTTTC	CASSLQIITGANVLTF
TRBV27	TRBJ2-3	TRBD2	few	TGTGCCAGCAGAGGACTAGCGGGAAACACAGATACGCAGTATTTT	CASRGLAGNTDTQYF
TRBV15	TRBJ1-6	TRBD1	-	TGTGCCACCAGCAGAGATTGGGACAGGTCGAGGAATTCACCCCTCCACTTT	CATSRDWDRSRNSPLHF
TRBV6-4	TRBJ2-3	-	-	TGTGCCAGCAGTGATACAGGGATCGGGGCAGATACGCAGTATTTT	CASSDTGIGADTQYF
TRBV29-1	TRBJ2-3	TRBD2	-	TGCAGCGTTGAGGGAATGCCGGAGCGGGGGGGCCTGTCAGATACGCAGTATTTT	CSVEGMPERGGLSDTQYF
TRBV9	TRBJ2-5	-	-	TGTGCCAGCAGCCGGGAACCGGGGGAGACCCAGTACTTC	CASSREPGETQYF
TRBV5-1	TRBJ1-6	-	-	TGCGCCAGCAGCTTGCTAGGGCAGGGCGATTCACCCCTCCACTTT	CASSLLGQGDSPLHF
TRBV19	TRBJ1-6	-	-	TGTGCCAGTACCTCCTTGCTGACAGATAATTCACCCCTCCACTTT	CASTSLLTDNSPLHF
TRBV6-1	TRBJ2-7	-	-	TGTGCCAGCAGTGAATTCAACAGGGCCTACGAGCAGTACTTC	CASSEFNRAYEQYF
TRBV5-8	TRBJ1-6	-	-	TGTGCCAGCAGCTTTGGGGTCGGGGTGGATTCACCCCTCCACTTT	CASSFGVGVDSPLHF
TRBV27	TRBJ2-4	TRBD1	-	TGTGCCAGCAGTTTATTCTCCCCGGGGACAGGGATAAACATTCAGTACTTC	CASSLFSPGTGINIQYF
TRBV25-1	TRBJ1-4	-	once	TGTGCCAGCAGTCATCGGGAGGGGGAGGATGAAAAACTGTTTTTT	CASSHREGEDEKLFF
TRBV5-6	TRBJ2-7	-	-	TGTGCCAGCAGCTTTCGTAGCTACGAGCAGTACTTC	CASSFRSYEQYF
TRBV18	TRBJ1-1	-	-	TGTGCCAGCTCACCAGCAGTAAGGAACACTGAAGCTTTCTTT	CASSPAVRNTEAFF
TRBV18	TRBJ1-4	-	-	TGTGCCAGCTCACCATCCGCGGTTGCGACTAATGAAAAACTGTTTTTT	CASSPSAVATNEKLFF
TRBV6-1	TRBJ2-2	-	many	TGTGCCAGCAGTTTAGGCGGGAACACCGGGGAGCTGTTTTTT	CASSLGGNTGELFF